The 6 T cell receptor beta chains listed next were all sequenced from one sample in a study of blood T cell repertoires in COVID-19. TCRdb's copy holds only in-frame clones and misses some; the assay was immunoSEQ multiplex PCR. Here the sample spans roughly 100,000 clones, 91% being singletons. Source material: peripheral blood. The receptors come from a man aged 50 to 60 with acute or convalescent COVID-19.

This sequence joins TRBV29-1 and TRBJ2-1, with D uncertain. Germline V gives CDR1 SQVTM, CDR2 ANQGSEA. With 3 bases removed from V and 4 bases from J, the gap between germline ends came to 4 bases. The CDR3 has 11 amino acids. The CDR3 is CSVDLYNEQFF. The CDR3 nucleotides read TGCAGCGTTGACCTTTACAATGAGCAGTTCTTC.

The chain couples TRBV2 to TRBJ1-5; the match to TRBD1 covers 7 bases. Germline-derived CDR1 and CDR2 are SNHLY and FYNNEI. The CDR3 contains 16 residues. V dropped 4 bases and J dropped 2; count of bases not matched to a gene: 8. The CDR3 region has the DNA TGTGCCAGCAGTGTAGACAGGGATCTTGGCAATCAGCCCCAGCATTTT. Translation: CASSVDRDLGNQPQHF.

This clone was recorded only once. The chain combines TRBV28 with TRBJ2-2, with D hard to call. This CDR3 is 12 amino acids long. Trimming cost V 3 bases and J 8 bases, with 7 bases left between them. Germline loops: CDR1 MDHEN, CDR2 SYDVKM. CDR3 DNA: TGTGCCAGCAGTTTTTATCCTGGGGAGCTGTTTTTT. Translating it yields CASSFYPGELFF.

The chain employs TRBV29-1 and TRBJ1-2; 9 bases are a match to TRBD1. With 5 bases clipped from V and 8 bases from J, the junction kept 3 bases outside the gene matches. This CDR3 region has 11 residues. Per germline, CDR1 SQVTM and CDR2 ANQGSEA. The CDR3 loop is CSVWTGEGYTF. The CDR3 nucleotides are TGCAGCGTTTGGACAGGGGAAGGCTACACCTTC. Supplemented by reference TRBV29-1 and TRBJ1-2, the full variable domain reads SAVISQKPSRDICQRGTSLTIQCQVDSQVTMMFWYRQQPGQSLTLIATANQGSEATYESGFVIDKFPISRPNLTFSTLTVSNMSPEDSSIYLCSVWTGEGYTFGSGTRLTVV.

The rearrangement uses TRBV19 and TRBJ1-2; 8 bases are a match to TRBD1. The trim removed 7 bases at V and 7 bases at J, leaving 14 bases unmatched. Germline CDR1 is LNHDA and CDR2 is SQIVND (reference sequence). The CDR3 runs 15 residues. CDR3 bases: TGTGCCAGTACCCGCACCGGACAGGGACGAGGTGGCTACACCTTC. Protein sequence: CASTRTGQGRGGYTF.

This clone was found once. J is TRBJ1-4 and V is TRBV4-1; D gene ambiguous. Per germline, CDR1 MGHRA and CDR2 YSYEKL. V lost 1 base, J lost 0 bases, and 6 bases lay in between. CDR3 length equals 15 residues. CDR3 sequence (DNA): TGCGCCAGCAGCCAAGTCACGGCAACTAATGAAAAACTGTTTTTT. Protein product: CASSQVTATNEKLFF.